Below, one TCR beta chain is given with its context. It was by quantitative 5'-RACE with molecular barcodes that TCR beta libraries were made. TCRdb passed the 5' RACE reads through MiXCR, listing each CDR3 protein once. The profile shows about 270,000 distinct CDR3 sequences, 30% to 40% of them singletons. Germline CDR1 and CDR2: SGHTA and FQGNSA. The V end lost 5 bases, the J end lost 5 bases, and 15 bases lay between the germline ends. The CDR3 spans 15 residues. This sample is drawn from a study of CD8 T cells in ankylosing spondylitis. The chain joins TRBV7-2 to TRBJ1-4, with TRBD1 as a possible D gene (6 bases). The sequenced material came from blood, either unsorted or a sorted T cell fraction (not recorded which). This TCR was sampled from a male donor with ankylosing spondylitis or in good health (not recorded which). CDR3 region: CASSSRGQKNEKLFF. The CDR3 DNA follows: TGTGCCAGCAGCAGCCGAGGACAGAAAAATGAAAAACTGTTTTTT.